The entry below describes one T cell receptor (beta chain). The sample is drawn from a study of blood T cells in healthy people across ages. Germline CDR1 is LGHNA and CDR2 is YNFKEQ. Trimming at V came to 3 bases and at J to 2 bases, leaving 3 bases not matched to a gene. The length of the CDR3 is 15 residues. It was with a sample-barcoded 5' primer and a J-beta primer mix that a second PCR of about 6 to 12 cycles was run. Every molecule of cDNA carried a tag from a template-switch adaptor with 12 random nucleotides. TCRdb processed the 5' RACE reads anew with MiXCR; each CDR3 protein has one entry. Of around 1,500,000 distinct CDR3 sequences listed, approximately 38% are singletons.

Source material: blood. This clonotype originated in a woman between 18 and 30 years old in good health. The chain has TRBV4-2 and TRBJ2-7, with 11 bases matching TRBD2. The CDR3 DNA reads TGTGCCAGCAGCCAGGGACTAGCGGTAACCTACGAGCAGTACTTC. Translated: CASSQGLAVTYEQYF.